These 5 T cell receptor beta chains came from one sample sequenced in a study of CD8+ T cells in alopecia areata (dated by TCRdb to 2016 to 2019). The receptor library was made with the immunoSEQ multiplex PCR assay. To provide template for TCR sequencing, every sample had RNA extracted and reverse transcribed into cDNA. Entries here come from immuneACCESS through TCRdb and include only in-frame sequences with V and J called. Some clones fail to appear in such tables; in the studies checked, an unresolved V gene covers under half of the shortfall, and the cause of the remainder is unknown. The sample table contains over 150,000 clones; only one count was recorded for more than 55% of them. Over 3% of the sample comes from the top ten. This sample's time point label indicates: around 28 days on oral tofacitinib. According to the study, the label for this sample's treatment or condition signals: oral pan-JAK inhibitor, 5-10 mg twice daily.

Sequenced material: CD4+ T cells sorted from blood, taken at week 4, from a patient treated with tofacitinib. The receptors here all came from a human donor with alopecia areata.

The chain carries TRBV7-2 and TRBJ2-7; no firm D call. The CDR3 covers 13 residues. Trimming took 1 base from V and 5 from J, leaving 9 bases between them. Germline CDR1 SGHTA, CDR2 FQGNSA. DNA of the CDR3: TGTGCCAGCAGCTTAGAATCGTACCACGAGCAGTACTTC. It specifies CASSLESYHEQYF.

The chain carries TRBV29-1 and TRBJ2-1; 8 bases are a match to TRBD2. The CDR3 sequence is 13 residues long. The V gene end was trimmed by 3 bases and the J gene end by 6 bases; junction bases not matched to a gene: 4. Germline V CDR1 and CDR2: SQVTM, ANQGSEA. In DNA form, the CDR3 reads TGCAGCGTTGACCCGGGGGGGGGCAATGAGCAGTTCTTC. This sequence encodes CSVDPGGGNEQFF.

This chain joins TRBV6-6 and TRBJ2-7; the D is unclear. The germline CDR1 and CDR2 sequences are MNHNY and SVGAGI (reference sequence). The V end was cut by 4 bases, the J end by 5 bases, with 15 bases between. The CDR3 contains 14 residues. In DNA, the CDR3 is TGTGCCAGCAGTTCCCAGAACTTGGTCCACGAGCAGTACTTC. It translates to CASSSQNLVHEQYF.

This rearrangement joins TRBV4-3 to TRBJ2-2, with D hard to call. The CDR3 totals 17 residues. V lost 1 base and J 4 bases, leaving 16 bases between the germline ends. Germline V lookup: CDR1 LGHNA, CDR2 YSLEER. The DNA for the CDR3 is TGCGCCAGCAGCCAAGTCAGGAGTCACAGATCCACCGGGGAGCTGTTTTTT. Residues: CASSQVRSHRSTGELFF.

The chain joins TRBV2 to TRBJ2-1; tentative D call: TRBD2 (6 bases). The CDR3 has 13 residues. V was cut by 9 bases and J by 10 bases, with 19 bases left in between. CDR1 is SNHLY and CDR2 is FYNNEI in the germline V gene. The CDR3 DNA is TGTGCCAGTTATCCGGGAGCCGGCAGCGAGCAGTTCTTC. Translated: CASYPGAGSEQFF.